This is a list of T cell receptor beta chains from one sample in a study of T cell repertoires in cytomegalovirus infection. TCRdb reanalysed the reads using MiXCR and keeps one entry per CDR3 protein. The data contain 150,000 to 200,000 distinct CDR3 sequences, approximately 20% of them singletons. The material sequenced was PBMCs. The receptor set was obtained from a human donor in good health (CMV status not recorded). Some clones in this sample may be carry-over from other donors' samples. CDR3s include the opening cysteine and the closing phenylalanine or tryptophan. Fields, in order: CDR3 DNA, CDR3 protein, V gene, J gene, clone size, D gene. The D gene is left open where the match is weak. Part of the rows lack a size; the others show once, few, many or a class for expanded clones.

CDR3 DNA: TGTGCCAGCAGTCCCCCCGCTGCTGATGAGCAGTTCTTC
CDR3 protein: CASSPPAADEQFF
V gene: TRBV25-1
J gene: TRBJ2-1
clone size: NA
D gene: NA

CDR3 DNA: TGTGCCAGCTCCCGACTAGCGGGGGGTCCAGATACGCAGTATTTT
CDR3 protein: CASSRLAGGPDTQYF
V gene: TRBV7-3
J gene: TRBJ2-3
clone size: many
D gene: TRBD2

CDR3 DNA: TGTGCCAGTTCACAGGCGATGAACACTGAAGCTTTCTTT
CDR3 protein: CASSQAMNTEAFF
V gene: TRBV12-3/TRBV12-4
J gene: TRBJ1-1
clone size: few
D gene: NA

CDR3 DNA: TGTGCCAGCAGCTTAGCGTTTCTAGGACAGAGCGGGTCCCACGAGCAGTACTTC
CDR3 protein: CASSLAFLGQSGSHEQYF
V gene: TRBV7-2
J gene: TRBJ2-7
clone size: many
D gene: NA

CDR3 DNA: TGCAGTGCTAGAGAGGGCTCCTACAATGAGCAGTTCTTC
CDR3 protein: CSAREGSYNEQFF
V gene: TRBV20-1
J gene: TRBJ2-1
clone size: NA
D gene: NA

CDR3 DNA: TGTGCCAGCAGCCCCATGAAAGGTAGCGGGGTGGAGACCCAGTACTTC
CDR3 protein: CASSPMKGSGVETQYF
V gene: TRBV11-2
J gene: TRBJ2-5
clone size: NA
D gene: TRBD2

CDR3 DNA: TGTGCCAGCAGCTTAGATCCCCGGGAGTGGTACTTC
CDR3 protein: CASSLDPREWYF
V gene: TRBV7-9
J gene: TRBJ2-7
clone size: NA
D gene: NA

CDR3 DNA: TGCAGCGCTGGACAATTTTACGAGCAGTACTTC
CDR3 protein: CSAGQFYEQYF
V gene: TRBV29-1
J gene: TRBJ2-7
clone size: NA
D gene: NA

CDR3 DNA: TGTGCCAGCAGCCACTACGGACAGGGGCGACACGAGCAGTACTTC
CDR3 protein: CASSHYGQGRHEQYF
V gene: TRBV28
J gene: TRBJ2-7
clone size: NA
D gene: TRBD1

CDR3 DNA: TGTGCCAGCAGTTCCCTTTTGGCAGGGGGCAATCAGCCCCAGCATTTT
CDR3 protein: CASSSLLAGGNQPQHF
V gene: TRBV28
J gene: TRBJ1-5
clone size: NA
D gene: NA

CDR3 DNA: TGTGCCAGCAGCCAAGATCTCCAGGGTAGTAACTACTTC
CDR3 protein: CASSQDLQGSNYF
V gene: TRBV14
J gene: TRBJ2-5
clone size: NA
D gene: NA

CDR3 DNA: TGTGCCATCAGTGAGTCGAAGTCCGCCGCCTATGGCTACATCTTC
CDR3 protein: CAISESKSAAYGYIF
V gene: TRBV10-3
J gene: TRBJ1-2
clone size: NA
D gene: NA

CDR3 DNA: TGTGCCAGCAGCCTCAGGGGGCCCCAAGGGTTTCAGCCCCAGCATTTT
CDR3 protein: CASSLRGPQGFQPQHF
V gene: TRBV2
J gene: TRBJ1-5
clone size: NA
D gene: TRBD1